This TCR beta chain was captured by sequencing in a study of follicular helper T cells after annual influenza vaccination. Overall study findings and caveats: Just roughly 10-21% of cells analyzed had recovered productive TCRB sequences.

Time point noted: 2014-2015 season, pre-vaccination. Community-dwelling subjects without influenza vaccination in the prior 6 months were enrolled. The CDR3 is made up of 14 amino acids. The junction had 6 bases not matched to a gene; V was cut back by 7 bases and J by 2 bases. The germline gives CDR1 SGHRS, CDR2 YFSETQ. Survey level resolution was used for TCRB sequencing. Method: immunoSEQ multiplex PCR; TCRdb's copy keeps in-frame clones and lacks some. In the table there are about 27,000 clones, around 80% of which are singletons. Only one count was recorded for this clone. What it recognizes is unknown.

V is TRBV5-1 and J is TRBJ2-1; 7 nucleotides match TRBD1. This clonotype was sampled from an adult who received the influenza vaccine. This specimen consisted of CXCR5+ CD38- circulating T follicular helper cells from blood, obtained on the day of influenza vaccination. This sample's subset: circulating Tfh, non-naive CD4+CXCR5+PD-1+ (ICOS+CD38+ or ICOS-CD38-). The CDR3: CASGPGQTYNEQFF. The CDR3, as DNA: TGCGCCAGCGGACCGGGACAGACCTACAATGAGCAGTTCTTC. Looking up the rest from reference TRBV5-1 and TRBJ2-1 gives the full variable domain: KAGVTQTPRYLIKTRGQQVTLSCSPISGHRSVSWYQQTPGQGLQFLFEYFSETQRNKGNFPGRFSGRQFSNSRSEMNVSTLELGDSALYLCASGPGQTYNEQFFGPGTRLTVL.